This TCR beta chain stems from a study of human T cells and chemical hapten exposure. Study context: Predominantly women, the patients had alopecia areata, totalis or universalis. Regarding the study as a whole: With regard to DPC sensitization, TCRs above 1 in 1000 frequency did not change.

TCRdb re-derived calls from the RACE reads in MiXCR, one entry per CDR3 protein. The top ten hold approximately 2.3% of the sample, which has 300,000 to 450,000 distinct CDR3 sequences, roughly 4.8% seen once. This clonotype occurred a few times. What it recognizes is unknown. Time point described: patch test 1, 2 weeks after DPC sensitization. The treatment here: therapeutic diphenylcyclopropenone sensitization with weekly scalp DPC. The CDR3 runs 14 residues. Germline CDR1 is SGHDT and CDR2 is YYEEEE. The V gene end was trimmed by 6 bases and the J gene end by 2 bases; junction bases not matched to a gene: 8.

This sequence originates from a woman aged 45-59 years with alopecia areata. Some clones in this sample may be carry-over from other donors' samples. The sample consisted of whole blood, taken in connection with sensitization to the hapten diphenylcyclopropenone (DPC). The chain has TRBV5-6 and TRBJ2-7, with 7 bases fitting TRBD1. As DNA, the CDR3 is TGTGCCAGCACCATCGGACAGGAGACCTACGAGCAGTACTTC. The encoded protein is CASTIGQETYEQYF.